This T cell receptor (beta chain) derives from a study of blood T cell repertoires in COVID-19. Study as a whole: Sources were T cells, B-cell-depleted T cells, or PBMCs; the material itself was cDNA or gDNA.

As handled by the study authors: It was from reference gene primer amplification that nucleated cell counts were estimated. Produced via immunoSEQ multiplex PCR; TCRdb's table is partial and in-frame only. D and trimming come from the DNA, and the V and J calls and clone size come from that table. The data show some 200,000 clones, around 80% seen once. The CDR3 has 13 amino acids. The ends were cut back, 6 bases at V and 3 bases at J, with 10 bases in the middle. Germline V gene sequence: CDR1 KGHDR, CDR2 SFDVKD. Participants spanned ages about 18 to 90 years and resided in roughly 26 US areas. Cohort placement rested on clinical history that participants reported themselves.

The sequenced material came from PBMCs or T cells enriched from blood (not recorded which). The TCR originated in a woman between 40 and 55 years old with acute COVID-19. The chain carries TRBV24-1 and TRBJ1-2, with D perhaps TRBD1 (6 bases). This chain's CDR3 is CATSQDSYYGYTF. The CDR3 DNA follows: TGTGCCACCAGTCAGGACAGCTACTATGGCTACACCTTC.